Presented here are 14 T cell receptor beta chains from one specimen sequenced in a study of human thymus T cells. The repertoire was sequenced with immunoSEQ multiplex PCR; TCRdb's copy has only in-frame clones and lacks some. The sample contains more than 50,000 clones, approximately 95% of which appear only once. Material for sequencing was blood. The receptors shown here come from a boy under two years old with a congenital heart defect but otherwise immunologically healthy.

This chain connects TRBV28 to TRBJ2-1; D ambiguous. Germline-derived CDR1 and CDR2 are MDHEN and SYDVKM. Trimming stripped 2 bases from V and 6 bases from J, with 14 bases between. The CDR3 sequence is 15 residues long. The CDR3, as DNA: TGTGCCAGCAGTTTAGAGGCACCCCGGCGCAATGAGCAGTTCTTC. As protein: CASSLEAPRRNEQFF. The full variable domain, with the rest looked up from reference TRBV28 and TRBJ2-1, is DVKVTQSSRYLVKRTGEKVFLECVQDMDHENMFWYRQDPGLGLRLIYFSYDVKMKEKGDIPEGYSVSREKKERFSLILESASTNQTSMYLCASSLEAPRRNEQFFGPGTRLTVL.

The chain has TRBV2 and TRBJ2-7; D not certain. CDR1 and CDR2 (germline): SNHLY, FYNNEI. With 3 bases removed from V and 2 bases from J, the gap between germline ends came to 11 bases. The CDR3 has 14 amino acids. The CDR3 sequence is CASSDRSGAYEQYF. CDR3 sequence (DNA): TGTGCCAGCAGTGACAGGAGTGGAGCCTACGAGCAGTACTTC.

This clone has only one observation. This rearrangement joins TRBV2 to TRBJ1-2, with D uncertain. The CDR3 totals 12 residues. CDR1 is SNHLY, CDR2 FYNNEI, per germline. Trimming left V 3 bases short and J 6 bases short, with 8 bases between. CDR3 sequence reads: CASSDGRDGYTF. CDR3 nucleotide sequence: TGTGCCAGCAGTGACGGACGAGATGGCTACACCTTC. Filled out from reference TRBV2 and TRBJ1-2, the complete variable domain reads EPEVTQTPSHQVTQMGQEVILRCVPISNHLYFYWYRQILGQKVEFLVSFYNNEISEKSEIFDDQFSVERPDGSNFTLKIRSTKLEDSAMYFCASSDGRDGYTFGSGTRLTVV.

The table lists this clone with a count of one. This rearrangement joins TRBV4-1 to TRBJ2-5; D is perhaps TRBD2 (5 bases). The CDR3 spans 17 residues. Germline V lookup: CDR1 MGHRA, CDR2 YSYEKL. V was trimmed by 1 base and J by 2 bases, leaving 17 bases between them. The CDR3 DNA reads TGCGCCAGCAGCCAAGCAAACCGGAGGCCCCGGCAAGAGACCCAGTACTTC. It codes for CASSQANRRPRQETQYF.

The V gene is TRBV6-6, the J gene TRBJ1-2; weak D call: TRBD1 (5 bases). CDR3 length: 15 residues. Trimming took 0 bases from V and 4 from J, leaving 12 bases between them. In germline, CDR1 is MNHNY, CDR2 SVGAGI (reference sequence). The CDR3 loop is CASSYSGGSFYGYTF. The CDR3 nucleotides read TGTGCCAGCAGTTACTCGGGGGGGTCCTTCTATGGCTACACCTTC.

This clone was recorded once. The chain couples TRBV4-3 to TRBJ1-2; a weak D match, TRBD1 (5 bases). Per the germline V gene, CDR1 is LGHNA and CDR2 is YSLEER. CDR3 length: 19 residues. The V gene lost 0 bases and the J gene lost 7 bases, with 27 bases spanning the gap. The CDR3 sequence: CASSQEETTGRVYMCGYTF. Here the CDR3 DNA reads TGCGCCAGCAGCCAAGAAGAGACAACAGGTCGAGTGTATATGTGTGGCTACACCTTC.

The chain links TRBV5-1 to TRBJ2-2; 10 positions agree with TRBD2. Germline CDR1 is SGHRS and CDR2 is YFSETQ. The V segment lost 2 bases and the J segment 6 bases; nucleotides outside the gene matches: 10. The CDR3 is 17 amino acids. CDR3 bases: TGCGCCAGCAGCTTAGACTCCGGGACTAGCGTGTCCGGGGAGCTGTTTTTT. Amino acids: CASSLDSGTSVSGELFF.

A note on this clone: The CDR3 carries no conserved terminal phenylalanine or tryptophan, so it likely arises from a read error. No DNA is shown, since the ends of the CDR3 on it are uncertain; the CDR3 is the one TCRdb lists. The chain joins TRBV28 to TRBJ2-7; the table calls TRBD2, which could not be checked here. CDR1 MDHEN and CDR2 SYDVKM come from the germline V gene. The CDR3 totals 14 residues, both ends included. This chain's CDR3 is CASSLGASGSQLYL.

The chain combines TRBV19 with TRBJ2-3, with D unclear. The CDR3 loop spans 13 amino acids. Germline CDR1 LNHDA, CDR2 SQIVND (reference sequence). V lost 5 bases and J 0 bases, leaving 6 bases between the germline ends. The CDR3 DNA is TGTGCCAGTAGTGGGTATAGCACAGATACGCAGTATTTT. Amino acids: CASSGYSTDTQYF.

CDR3 bases: TGCGCCAGCAGCTTGGGCAGAGAAGCGGGAGACGAGCAGTACTTC. It yields the protein CASSLGREAGDEQYF. This chain joins TRBV5-1 and TRBJ2-7; the match to TRBD2 covers 8 bases. Looked up from germline, CDR1 is SGHRS and CDR2 is YFSETQ. V was clipped by 0 bases and J by 5 bases; unmatched bases: 7. The CDR3 has 15 amino acids.

V usage is TRBV5-1 and J usage is TRBJ2-1; 10 bases fit TRBD2. The CDR3 has 15 residues. V dropped 4 bases and J dropped 2; count of bases not matched to a gene: 3. CDR1 and CDR2 from the germline V gene are SGHRS and YFSETQ. This CDR3 is CASSPAGGPYNEQFF. CDR3 in DNA: TGCGCCAGCAGCCCAGCGGGAGGGCCCTACAATGAGCAGTTCTTC.

The chain joins TRBV5-1 to TRBJ2-7, with 11 bases identical to TRBD2. Germline V gives CDR1 SGHRS, CDR2 YFSETQ. This CDR3 has 16 residues. V shed 3 bases and J 2 bases; nucleotides not matched to a gene: 7. CDR3 nucleotides: TGCGCCAGCAGCTACTTTAGCGGGAGGGTAACCTACGAGCAGTACTTC. Translation: CASSYFSGRVTYEQYF. Based on the CDR3 plus reference TRBV5-1 and TRBJ2-7, the full variable domain is KAGVTQTPRYLIKTRGQQVTLSCSPISGHRSVSWYQQTPGQGLQFLFEYFSETQRNKGNFPGRFSGRQFSNSRSEMNVSTLELGDSALYLCASSYFSGRVTYEQYFGPGTRLTVT.

The J gene is TRBJ2-7, the V gene TRBV28, with 8 bases that match TRBD2. Trimming at V came to 5 bases and at J to 1 base, leaving 16 bases not matched to a gene. The CDR3 covers 18 residues. The germline gives CDR1 MDHEN, CDR2 SYDVKM. The CDR3 loop is CASSPRGRSGRRSYEQYF. The CDR3 DNA reads TGTGCCAGCAGTCCCAGGGGTCGGAGCGGGAGAAGGTCCTACGAGCAGTACTTC. Variable domain in full (rest from reference TRBV28 and TRBJ2-7): DVKVTQSSRYLVKRTGEKVFLECVQDMDHENMFWYRQDPGLGLRLIYFSYDVKMKEKGDIPEGYSVSREKKERFSLILESASTNQTSMYLCASSPRGRSGRRSYEQYFGPGTRLTVT.

Details on this clone: At one end the junction does not follow the germline gene, possibly because of a read error. This chain links TRBV9 with TRBJ2-1; the D is unclear. The CDR3 runs to 13 residues. In germline, CDR1 is SGDLS, CDR2 YYNGEE. The CDR3 reads CASSPSSHNEQFF. The CDR3 DNA follows: TGTGCCAGCAGCCCCAGCTCCCACAATGAGCAGTTCTTC.